The sequence of this TCR beta chain was determined in a study of molecular identifiers for immune sequencing clone quantification. Study results and caveats: The sizes of highly expanded clones could be underestimated when identical TCR molecules share a barcode. Beyond 20 RNA copies, clones held over 97% of effector molecules, compared with under 1% in naive cells.

Naive CD8 T cells were sorted as CD8+CD4-CCR7+CD45RA+. TCRdb processed the PCR reads anew with MiXCR; each CDR3 protein has one entry. The data hold a few hundred thousand distinct CDR3 sequences, with about a fifth observed a single time. This clonotype was seen only a few times. The antigen remains unidentified. This receptor was taken from a human donor in good health. Some libraries in this study had Jurkat cell RNA spiked in. Sequences were obtained from naive CD8+ T cells from blood, with Jurkat cell RNA spiked in. Sample subset: FACS-sorted CD8+CD4-CCR7+CD45RA+ naive T cells.

Here the CDR3 DNA reads TGTGCCAGCAGCCTCCGTGGACAGGGACGAAATGGCTACACCTTC. Translation: CASSLRGQGRNGYTF. The J gene is TRBJ1-2, the V gene TRBV25-1; 8 nucleotides line up with TRBD1. Germline V gene lookup returns CDR1 MGHDK and CDR2 SYGVNS. V was clipped by 6 bases and J by 6 bases; unmatched bases: 12. This CDR3 region has 15 residues.